This TCR beta chain emerged from a study of shared clonotypes between healthy human individuals. Study-wide findings and caveats: Naive subsets, compared against memory subsets, generally had larger estimated richness values. Sequencing depth was expected to affect clonotype sharing among donors. It was observed that about 5% of naive CD4 clonotypes were shared across several donors.

Profiling relied on immunoSEQ multiplex PCR, and the TCRdb table lists in-frame clones only, not all of them. The sample consists of roughly 770,000 clones, 96% of them appearing once. Positively selected for CCR7, the CD45RO-negative cells used as naive CD8 cells excluded terminally differentiated effector memory CD45RA+ cells. Donors were healthy HIV-negative adults without recent acute infections or vaccinations. The CDR3 length is 18 residues. Germline V gene data show CDR1 as ENHRY and CDR2 as SYGVKD. Worth noting for this clone: The antigen is unknown. One end of the junction is discordant with germline, which a read error may explain.

The receptor's source is a man aged 25-45 years in good health. J is TRBJ2-2 and V is TRBV10-3; a weak D match, TRBD2 (5 bases). The specimen was naive CD8+ T cells sorted from blood. CDR3 in amino acids: CAIGEVKTGITNTGELFF. The CDR3 DNA is TGTGCCATCGGTGAGGTCAAAACCGGGATTACGAACACCGGGGAGCTGTTTTTT.